The next 23 T cell receptor beta chains were all read from a single sample in a study of blood T cell repertoires in COVID-19. Sequenced by immunoSEQ multiplex PCR; TCRdb stores in-frame clones only, minus some. The table has under 150,000 clones, around 83% seen once. Input material: peripheral blood. The receptors were gathered from a middle-aged man with active or convalescent COVID-19.

This clone was observed once. The chain links TRBV5-1 to TRBJ1-6, with 8 bases lining up with TRBD1. This CDR3 is 14 amino acids long. V shed 4 bases, J shed 7 bases, and the junction held 4 bases outside the gene matches. Per the germline V gene, CDR1 is SGHRS and CDR2 is YFSETQ. For the CDR3, the DNA is TGCGCCAGCAGCCCGGACAGGGCCAATTCACCCCTCCACTTT. Protein: CASSPDRANSPLHF.

The rearrangement joins TRBV7-2 to TRBJ2-1, with D unresolved. The CDR3 runs 15 residues. In germline, CDR1 is SGHTA, CDR2 FQGNSA. Trimming removed 1 base from V and 5 bases from J, with 12 bases in between. CDR3 DNA sequence: TGTGCCAGCAGCTTAGTGGGCCTGAGAGACAATGAGCAGTTCTTC. As protein: CASSLVGLRDNEQFF. Supplemented by reference TRBV7-2 and TRBJ2-1, the full variable domain reads GAGVSQSPSNKVTEKGKDVELRCDPISGHTALYWYRQSLGQGLEFLIYFQGNSAPDKSGLPSDRFSAERTGGSVSTLTIQRTQQEDSAVYLCASSLVGLRDNEQFFGPGTRLTVL.

V gene TRBV5-1 combines with J gene TRBJ2-7; 7 bases map to TRBD2. J was trimmed by 0 bases and V by 0 bases; bases with no gene match: 6. Germline lookup yields CDR1 SGHRS and CDR2 YFSETQ. This CDR3 has 16 amino acids. CDR3 DNA: TGCGCCAGCAGCTTGGGGGCTAGCGGAAGCTCCTACGAGCAGTACTTC. Translating gives CASSLGASGSSYEQYF.

V and J are TRBV5-6 and TRBJ2-3, with 7 bases aligning to TRBD2. This CDR3 comprises 14 residues. V lost 4 bases, J lost 2 bases, and 4 bases stayed unmatched. Germline assignment: CDR1 SGHDT and CDR2 YYEEEE. The CDR3: CASSPGLLTDTQYF. For the CDR3, the DNA is TGTGCCAGCAGCCCGGGACTACTCACAGATACGCAGTATTTT.

The chain joins TRBV7-9 to TRBJ2-5, with TRBD2 identical over 8 bases. The germline CDR1 and CDR2 sequences are SEHNR and FQNEAQ (reference sequence). The CDR3 runs to 19 residues. Germline trimming cut 1 base from V and 1 base from J; bases unmatched to any gene: 14. In DNA form, the CDR3 reads TGTGCCAGCAGCTTAGTAGCGGGGACTGGGAGACAGATCCAAGAGACCCAGTACTTC. This codes for CASSLVAGTGRQIQETQYF.

This chain links TRBV7-3 with TRBJ2-5; 8 bases fit TRBD2. Per the germline V gene, CDR1 is SGHTA and CDR2 is FQGTGA. The CDR3 has 13 residues. J was trimmed by 4 bases and V by 5 bases; bases with no gene match: 3. The CDR3 DNA follows: TGTGCCAGCAGCCCGGGGGGGGCAGAGACCCAGTACTTC. Translated: CASSPGGAETQYF.

The V gene is TRBV6-5, the J gene TRBJ2-1, with 13 bases matching TRBD2. Per germline, CDR1 MNHEY and CDR2 SVGAGI. The CDR3 loop spans 15 amino acids. V trimming: 10 bases; J trimming: 1 base; junction bases outside the gene matches: 4. The CDR3 spells CATTSGGSSYNEQFF. CDR3 in DNA: TGTGCCACGACTAGCGGGGGGTCATCCTACAATGAGCAGTTCTTC.

The table lists this clone with a few counts. V gene TRBV3-1 (or the pseudogene TRBV3-2) combines with J gene TRBJ1-2, with D possibly TRBD1 on 5 matching bases. V lost 0 bases and J 0 bases, leaving 14 bases between the germline ends. The V gene's germline CDR1 is LGHDT and CDR2 YNNKEL (reference sequence). This CDR3 has 17 amino acids. The CDR3 sequence: CASSQEGIQAANYGYTF. The CDR3 DNA sequence: TGTGCCAGCAGCCAAGAAGGGATACAGGCAGCTAACTATGGCTACACCTTC.

V usage is TRBV2 and J usage is TRBJ2-5; maybe TRBD1 (8 bases). Looked up from germline, CDR1 is SNHLY and CDR2 is FYNNEI. The V gene lost 11 bases and the J gene lost 5 bases, with 12 bases spanning the gap. The CDR3 has 11 residues. CDR3: CAGQGGETQYF. The DNA for the CDR3 is TGTGCCGGACAGGGAGGGGAGACCCAGTACTTC.

A note on this clone: Other DNA sequences in the sample encode the same CDR3. The chain carries TRBV12-5 and TRBJ1-5, with 11 bases aligning to TRBD1. V lost 5 bases to trimming and J lost 7 bases; unmatched junction nucleotides: 4. The germline V gene has CDR1 LGHNT and CDR2 FRNRAP. This CDR3 has 14 amino acids. The CDR3 DNA reads TGTGCTAGTGGTGAGGGACAGGGGGGACAGCCCCAGCATTTT. It encodes CASGEGQGGQPQHF. Filled out from reference TRBV12-5 and TRBJ1-5, the complete variable domain reads DARVTQTPRHKVTEMGQEVTMRCQPILGHNTVFWYRQTMMQGLELLAYFRNRAPLDDSGMPKDRFSAEMPDATLATLKIQPSEPRDSAVYFCASGEGQGGQPQHFGDGTRLSIL.

V is TRBV6-5 and J is TRBJ1-2; no definite D call. The V gene's germline CDR1 is MNHEY and CDR2 SVGAGI. This CDR3 has 13 amino acids. V lost 5 bases and J lost 2, with 9 bases in between. The CDR3 DNA follows: TGTGCCAGCAGTCCAGACTCCAACTATGGCTACACCTTC. This codes for CASSPDSNYGYTF.

The chain links TRBV19 to TRBJ1-2; 10 nucleotides line up with TRBD1. The ends lost 4 bases at V and 5 bases at J; junction bases unmatched: 7. Looked up from germline, CDR1 is LNHDA and CDR2 is SQIVND (reference sequence). The CDR3 is 15 amino acids. In nucleotides, the CDR3 is TGTGCCAGTAGTAGTCCGGGACAGGGGTTTTATGGCTACACCTTC. This encodes CASSSPGQGFYGYTF.

This clone occurred many times. This chain links TRBV18 with TRBJ1-4, with TRBD1 matching 8 bases. Losses at the gene ends were 1 base for V and 8 bases for J; bases not matched to a gene: 3. The CDR3 contains 14 residues. CDR1 KGHSH and CDR2 LQKENI come from the germline V gene. Here the CDR3 DNA reads TGTGCCAGCTCACCACAGGGACAGGTAGAAAAACTGTTTTTT. Translating gives CASSPQGQVEKLFF.

The chain carries TRBV5-1 and TRBJ1-4; 7 nucleotides align to TRBD1. V was pared by 0 bases and J by 8 bases, with 7 bases of the junction left unmatched. The CDR3 totals 15 residues. The V gene's germline CDR1 is SGHRS and CDR2 YFSETQ. Here the CDR3 DNA reads TGCGCCAGCAGCTTGGAAGGTGGCAGGGGGGAAAAACTGTTTTTT. This translates into CASSLEGGRGEKLFF.

The chain employs TRBV29-1 and TRBJ2-7, with TRBD1 identical over 9 bases. The CDR3 is made up of 15 amino acids. The J segment lost 0 bases and the V segment lost 6 bases, leaving 9 bases of the junction unmatched. Germline V gene lookup returns CDR1 SQVTM and CDR2 ANQGSEA. This CDR3 is CSVLQGQGPSYEQYF. The CDR3 DNA reads TGCAGCGTGCTCCAAGGACAGGGGCCCTCCTACGAGCAGTACTTC.

The chain has TRBV2 and TRBJ1-2, with 7 bases fitting TRBD1. Germline assignment: CDR1 SNHLY and CDR2 FYNNEI. This CDR3 is built from 16 residues. V lost 0 bases to trimming and J lost 2 bases; unmatched junction nucleotides: 6. The CDR3 loop is CASSEARTGRNYGYTF. The DNA for the CDR3 is TGTGCCAGCAGTGAAGCTAGGACAGGCCGGAACTATGGCTACACCTTC. Combining the CDR3 with reference TRBV2 and TRBJ1-2 gives the whole variable domain EPEVTQTPSHQVTQMGQEVILRCVPISNHLYFYWYRQILGQKVEFLVSFYNNEISEKSEIFDDQFSVERPDGSNFTLKIRSTKLEDSAMYFCASSEARTGRNYGYTFGSGTRLTVV.

V is TRBV28 and J is TRBJ2-1; 8 bases are shared with TRBD1. Germline V gene lookup returns CDR1 MDHEN and CDR2 SYDVKM. Losses at the gene ends were 6 bases for V and 0 bases for J; bases not matched to a gene: 10. The CDR3 loop spans 17 amino acids. As DNA, the CDR3 is TGTGCCAGCAGCCGCAGGGGGCTTACAAGCTCCTACAATGAGCAGTTCTTC. Translating gives CASSRRGLTSSYNEQFF.

The rearrangement joins TRBV20-1 to TRBJ2-1; D is unclear. V shed 6 bases and J shed 4 bases, with 7 bases lying between them. Germline V gene lookup returns CDR1 DFQATT and CDR2 SNEGSKA (reference sequence). This CDR3 is 11 amino acids long. CDR3 nucleotides: TGCAGTGCGATGGAGTACAATGAGCAGTTCTTC. It translates to CSAMEYNEQFF.

The chain uses TRBV5-4 and TRBJ2-5; D not resolved. CDR1 is SGHNT and CDR2 is YYREEE in the germline V gene (reference sequence). The V end was cut by 5 bases, the J end by 2 bases, with 4 bases between. This CDR3 is 11 amino acids long. DNA of the CDR3: TGTGCCAGCAGTCAGCAAGAGACCCAGTACTTC. Translated, it gives CASSQQETQYF.

V usage is TRBV5-1 and J usage is TRBJ2-3, with TRBD2 matching 11 bases. The germline CDR1 and CDR2 sequences are SGHRS and YFSETQ. The CDR3 sequence is 17 residues long. V lost 4 bases and J lost 5; bases outside the gene matches: 12. The CDR3 bases are TGCGCCAGCAGCCCGGGGGGACTAGCGGTCTCAAGAGATACGCAGTATTTT. Translation gives CASSPGGLAVSRDTQYF.

The chain links TRBV3-1 (or the pseudogene TRBV3-2) to TRBJ1-4; 7 positions agree with TRBD1. Germline CDR1 LGHDT, CDR2 YNNKEL (reference sequence). The CDR3 contains 15 residues. Trimming took 6 bases from V and 3 from J; bases not matched to a gene: 7. The CDR3 loop is CASSQTGTANEKLFF. In nucleotides, the CDR3 is TGTGCCAGCAGTCAAACCGGGACAGCTAATGAAAAACTGTTTTTT.

The chain links TRBV19 to TRBJ2-7; a weak D match, TRBD1 (6 bases). Germline V CDR1 and CDR2: LNHDA, SQIVND (reference sequence). Trimming cost V 4 bases and J 4 bases, with 17 bases left between them. The CDR3 is made up of 15 amino acids. The CDR3 DNA follows: TGTGCCAGTAGTAAGGGTACCAGGGGAGTTTACGAGCAGTACTTC. Translation gives CASSKGTRGVYEQYF.

V and J are TRBV4-1 and TRBJ1-4, with D tentatively TRBD1 (5 bases). With 6 bases removed from V and 7 bases from J, the gap between germline ends came to 18 bases. Germline V lookup: CDR1 MGHRA, CDR2 YSYEKL. The CDR3 extends over 15 amino acids. The CDR3 sequence: CASRLLGVGLEKLFF. CDR3 DNA: TGCGCCAGCAGGCTCCTTGGTGTGGGACTTGAAAAACTGTTTTTT.